The text below deals with one T cell receptor (beta chain). What it binds is not known. A multiplex PCR was run with 60 Vbeta primers and 13 Jbeta primers. Here immunoSEQ multiplex PCR was the method, and the copy in TCRdb shows in-frame clones only, minus some. The profile shows roughly 110,000 clones, over 70% of them singletons. This CDR3 has 15 residues. Between the trimmed V and J ends, which lost 2 bases and 10 bases, there was a span of 18 bases. Germline loops: CDR1 LGHNA, CDR2 YNFKEQ. Nominally healthy donors provided the samples, though records likely missed some immune exposures. These data belong to a study of cytomegalovirus exposure and HLA in healthy donors. Whole-study results and caveats: In vitro experiments confirmed that three CMV-associated chains were specific for CMV antigens. Data from an earlier analysis indicated that most TCR beta V segments were productive either about 87% or about 30% of the time.

This chain joins TRBV4-2 and TRBJ1-3; the D is unclear. The TCR comes from a man aged 25-45 years in good health and CMV-seronegative. Sequences were obtained from PBMCs. The CDR3 DNA is TGTGCCAGCAGCCAAATTGGCGGGCGGGAAAGTACCATATATTTT. Protein product: CASSQIGGRESTIYF.